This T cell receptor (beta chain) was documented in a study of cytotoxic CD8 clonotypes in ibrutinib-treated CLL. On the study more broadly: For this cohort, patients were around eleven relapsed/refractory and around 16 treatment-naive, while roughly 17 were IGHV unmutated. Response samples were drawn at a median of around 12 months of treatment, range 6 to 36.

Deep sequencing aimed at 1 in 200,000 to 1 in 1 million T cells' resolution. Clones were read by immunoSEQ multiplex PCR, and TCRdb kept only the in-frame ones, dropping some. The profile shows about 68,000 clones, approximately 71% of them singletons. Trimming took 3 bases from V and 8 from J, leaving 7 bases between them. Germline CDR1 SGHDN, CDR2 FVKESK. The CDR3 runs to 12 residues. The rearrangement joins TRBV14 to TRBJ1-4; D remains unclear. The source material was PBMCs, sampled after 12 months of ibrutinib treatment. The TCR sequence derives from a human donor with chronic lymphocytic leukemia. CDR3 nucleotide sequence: TGTGCCAGCAGCCAGTTATACGAAAAACTGTTTTTT. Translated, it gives CASSQLYEKLFF.